This T cell receptor beta chain was found in a study of shared clonotypes between healthy human individuals. General study results and limits: Memory subsets had estimated richness that was generally smaller than that of naive subsets.

Everyone who donated was a Caucasian adult who lived in Nashville, Tennessee. CD45RA-negative memory and CD45RA+ naive subsets were split from the CD4+ cells. The CDR3 consists of 13 residues. Germline assignment: CDR1 ENHRY and CDR2 SYGVKD. With 3 bases clipped from V and 10 bases from J, the junction kept 5 bases outside the gene matches. The table came from immunoSEQ multiplex PCR; TCRdb's copy has only in-frame clones and leaves some out. The sample shows 1,400,000 or so clones, less than 99% of them seen only once. With respect to this clone: Antigen: not known.

This chain joins TRBV10-3 and TRBJ2-1; 8 bases agree with TRBD2. The sample was naive CD4+ T cells sorted from blood. Subset of the sample: CD45RA+ positively selected. The source is a man aged 25 to 45 in good health. This CDR3 is CAISDREGLEQFF. CDR3 in DNA: TGTGCCATCAGTGACCGGGAGGGATTGGAGCAGTTCTTC.